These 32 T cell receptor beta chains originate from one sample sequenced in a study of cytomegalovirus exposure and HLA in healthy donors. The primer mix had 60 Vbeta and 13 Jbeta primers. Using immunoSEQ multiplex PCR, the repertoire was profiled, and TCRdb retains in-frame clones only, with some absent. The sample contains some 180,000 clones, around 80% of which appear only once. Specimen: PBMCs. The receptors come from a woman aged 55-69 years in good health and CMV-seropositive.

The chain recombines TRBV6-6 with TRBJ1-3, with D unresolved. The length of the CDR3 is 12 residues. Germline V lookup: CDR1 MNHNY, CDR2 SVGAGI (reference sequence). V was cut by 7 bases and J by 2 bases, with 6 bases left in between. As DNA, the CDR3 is TGTGCCAGCAAAAACACTGGAAACACCATATATTTT. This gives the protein CASKNTGNTIYF.

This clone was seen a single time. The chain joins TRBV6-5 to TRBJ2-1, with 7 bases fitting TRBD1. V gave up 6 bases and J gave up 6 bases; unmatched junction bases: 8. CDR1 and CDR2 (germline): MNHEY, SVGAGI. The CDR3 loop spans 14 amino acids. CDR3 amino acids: CASRGPGGINEQFF. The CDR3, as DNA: TGTGCCAGCAGAGGACCAGGGGGTATCAATGAGCAGTTCTTC.

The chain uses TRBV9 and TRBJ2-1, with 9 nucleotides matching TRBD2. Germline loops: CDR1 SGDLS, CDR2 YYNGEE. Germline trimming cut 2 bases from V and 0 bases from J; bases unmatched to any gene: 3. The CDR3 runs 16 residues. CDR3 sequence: CASSVNSGGSYNEQFF. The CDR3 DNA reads TGTGCCAGCAGCGTCAATAGCGGGGGCTCCTACAATGAGCAGTTCTTC.

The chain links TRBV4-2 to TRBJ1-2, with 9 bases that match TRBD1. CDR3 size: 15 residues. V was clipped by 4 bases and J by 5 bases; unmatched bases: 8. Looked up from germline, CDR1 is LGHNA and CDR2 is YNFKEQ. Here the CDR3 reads CASSRSQGAQYGYTF. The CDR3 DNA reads TGTGCCAGCAGCCGTTCACAGGGGGCGCAATATGGCTACACCTTC.

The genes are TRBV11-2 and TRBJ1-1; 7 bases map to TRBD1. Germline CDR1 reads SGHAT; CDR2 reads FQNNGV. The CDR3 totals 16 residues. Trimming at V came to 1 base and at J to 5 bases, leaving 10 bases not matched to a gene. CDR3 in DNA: TGTGCCAGCAGCTTAGTAGAGGGGGCCATATTAACTGAAGCTTTCTTT. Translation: CASSLVEGAILTEAFF.

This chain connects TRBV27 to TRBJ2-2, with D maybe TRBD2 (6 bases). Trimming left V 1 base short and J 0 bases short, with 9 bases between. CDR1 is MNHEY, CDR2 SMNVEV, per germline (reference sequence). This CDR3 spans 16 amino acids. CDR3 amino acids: CASSLFAGSNTGELFF. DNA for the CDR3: TGTGCCAGCAGTTTATTTGCGGGGTCGAACACCGGGGAGCTGTTTTTT.

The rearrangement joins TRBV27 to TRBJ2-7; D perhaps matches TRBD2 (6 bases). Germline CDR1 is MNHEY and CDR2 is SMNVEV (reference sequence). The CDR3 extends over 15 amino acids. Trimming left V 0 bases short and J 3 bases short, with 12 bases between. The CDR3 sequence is CASSLSTSGYYEQYF. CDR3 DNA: TGTGCCAGCAGTTTATCGACCAGCGGGTACTACGAGCAGTACTTC.

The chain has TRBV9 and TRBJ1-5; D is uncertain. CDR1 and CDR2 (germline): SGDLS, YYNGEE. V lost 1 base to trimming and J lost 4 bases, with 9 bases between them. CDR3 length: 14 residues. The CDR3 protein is CASSVHGENQPQHF. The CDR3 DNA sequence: TGTGCCAGCAGCGTACACGGGGAGAATCAGCCCCAGCATTTT.

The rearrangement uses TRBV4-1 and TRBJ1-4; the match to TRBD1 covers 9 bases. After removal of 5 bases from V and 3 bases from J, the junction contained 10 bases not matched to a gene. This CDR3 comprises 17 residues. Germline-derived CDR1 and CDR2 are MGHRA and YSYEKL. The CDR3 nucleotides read TGCGCCAGCAGCGCTAGAACAGGGGGCGCCTCTAATGAAAAACTGTTTTTT. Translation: CASSARTGGASNEKLFF.

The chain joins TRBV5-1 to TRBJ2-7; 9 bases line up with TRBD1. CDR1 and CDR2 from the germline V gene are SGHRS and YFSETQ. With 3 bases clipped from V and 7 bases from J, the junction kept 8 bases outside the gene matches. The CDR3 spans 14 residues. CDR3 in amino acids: CASSSGTGLGEQYF. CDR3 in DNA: TGCGCCAGCAGCTCCGGGACAGGGTTGGGGGAGCAGTACTTC. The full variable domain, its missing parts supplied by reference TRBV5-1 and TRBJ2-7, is KAGVTQTPRYLIKTRGQQVTLSCSPISGHRSVSWYQQTPGQGLQFLFEYFSETQRNKGNFPGRFSGRQFSNSRSEMNVSTLELGDSALYLCASSSGTGLGEQYFGPGTRLTVT.

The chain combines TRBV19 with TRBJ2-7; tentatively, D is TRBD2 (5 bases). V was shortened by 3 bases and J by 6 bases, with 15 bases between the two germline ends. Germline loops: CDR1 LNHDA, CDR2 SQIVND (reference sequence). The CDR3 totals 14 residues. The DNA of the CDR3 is TGTGCCAGTAGTATGGAGGCCGACCTCTCCGAGCAGTACTTC. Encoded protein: CASSMEADLSEQYF.

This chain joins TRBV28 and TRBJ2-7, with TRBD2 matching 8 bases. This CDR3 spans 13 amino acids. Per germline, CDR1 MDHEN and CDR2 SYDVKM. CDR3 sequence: CAIERGRSYEQYF. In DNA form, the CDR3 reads TGTGCAATCGAACGCGGGAGGAGCTACGAGCAGTACTTC.

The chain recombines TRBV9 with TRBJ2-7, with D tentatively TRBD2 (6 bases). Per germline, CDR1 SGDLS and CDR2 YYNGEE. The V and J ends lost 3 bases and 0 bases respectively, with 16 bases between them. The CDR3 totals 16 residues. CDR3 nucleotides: TGTGCCAGCAGCGCAGGCGCGGTCGGGAGCTCCTACGAGCAGTACTTC. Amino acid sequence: CASSAGAVGSSYEQYF.

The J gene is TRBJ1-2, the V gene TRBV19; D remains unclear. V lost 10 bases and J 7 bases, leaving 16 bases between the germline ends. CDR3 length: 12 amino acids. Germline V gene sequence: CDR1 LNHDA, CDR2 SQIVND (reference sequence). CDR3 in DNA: TGTGCCACAGATAAGGGAGCCGGTGGCTACACCTTC. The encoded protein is CATDKGAGGYTF.

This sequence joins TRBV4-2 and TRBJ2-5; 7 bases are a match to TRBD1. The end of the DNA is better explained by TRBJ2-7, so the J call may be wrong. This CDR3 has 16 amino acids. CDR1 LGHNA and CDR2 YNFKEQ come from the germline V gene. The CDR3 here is CASSQVARGDSYEQYF. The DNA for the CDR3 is TGTGCCAGCAGCCAAGTGGCTAGAGGGGACAGCTACGAGCAGTACTTC.

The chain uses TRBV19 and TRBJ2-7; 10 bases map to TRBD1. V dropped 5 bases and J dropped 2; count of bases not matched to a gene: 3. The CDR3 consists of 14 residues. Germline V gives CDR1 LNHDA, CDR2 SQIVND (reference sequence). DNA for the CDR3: TGTGCCAGTAGTCGGGACAGGGGTGCCTACGAGCAGTACTTC. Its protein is CASSRDRGAYEQYF.

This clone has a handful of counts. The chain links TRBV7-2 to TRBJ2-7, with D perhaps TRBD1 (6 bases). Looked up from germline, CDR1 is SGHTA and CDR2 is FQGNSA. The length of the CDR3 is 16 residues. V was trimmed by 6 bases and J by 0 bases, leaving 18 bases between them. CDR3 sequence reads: CASRPSGTPLSYEQYF. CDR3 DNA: TGTGCCAGCAGACCTTCCGGGACACCCCTCTCCTACGAGCAGTACTTC. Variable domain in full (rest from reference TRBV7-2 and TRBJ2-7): GAGVSQSPSNKVTEKGKDVELRCDPISGHTALYWYRQSLGQGLEFLIYFQGNSAPDKSGLPSDRFSAERTGGSVSTLTIQRTQQEDSAVYLCASRPSGTPLSYEQYFGPGTRLTVT.

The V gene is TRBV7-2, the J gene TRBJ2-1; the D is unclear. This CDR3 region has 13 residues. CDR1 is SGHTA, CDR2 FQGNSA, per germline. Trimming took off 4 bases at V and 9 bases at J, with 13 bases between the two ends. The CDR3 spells CASSSSSLGEQFF. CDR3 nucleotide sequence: TGTGCCAGCAGCTCGTCTTCTCTCGGTGAGCAGTTCTTC.

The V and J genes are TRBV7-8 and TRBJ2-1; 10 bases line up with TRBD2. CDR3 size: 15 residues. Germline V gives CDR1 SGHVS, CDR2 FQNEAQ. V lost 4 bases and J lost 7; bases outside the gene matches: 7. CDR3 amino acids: CASSSQRGGRNEQFF. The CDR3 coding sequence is TGTGCCAGCAGCTCCCAGCGGGGGGGCCGGAATGAGCAGTTCTTC.

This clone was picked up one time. CDR3 DNA sequence: TGTGCCAGCAGCCCCCGGGACGGGAGCTGGGGTTATGGCTACACCTTC. This sequence encodes CASSPRDGSWGYGYTF. The genes are TRBV5-5 and TRBJ1-2; maybe TRBD1 (5 bases). Trimming took off 4 bases at V and 5 bases at J, with 21 bases between the two ends. CDR3 size: 16 residues. Germline CDR1 and CDR2: SGHKS and YYEKEE (reference sequence).

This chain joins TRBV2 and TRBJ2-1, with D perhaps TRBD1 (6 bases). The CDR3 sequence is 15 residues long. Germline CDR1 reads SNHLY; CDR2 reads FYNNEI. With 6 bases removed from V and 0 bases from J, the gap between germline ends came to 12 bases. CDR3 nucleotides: TGTGCCAGCAGACGGGACACCATCTCCTACAATGAGCAGTTCTTC. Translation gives CASRRDTISYNEQFF.

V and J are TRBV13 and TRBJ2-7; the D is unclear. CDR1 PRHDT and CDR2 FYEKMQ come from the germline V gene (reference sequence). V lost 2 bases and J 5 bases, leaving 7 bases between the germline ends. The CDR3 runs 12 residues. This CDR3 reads CASSLQVHEQYF. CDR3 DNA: TGTGCCAGCAGCTTACAGGTCCACGAGCAGTACTTC.

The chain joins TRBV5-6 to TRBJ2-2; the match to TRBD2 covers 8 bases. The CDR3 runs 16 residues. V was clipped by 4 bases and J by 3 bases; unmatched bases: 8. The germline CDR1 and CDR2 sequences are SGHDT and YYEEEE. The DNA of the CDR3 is TGTGCCAGCAGCCTCCCCACGGGGGGGCACACCGGGGAGCTGTTTTTT. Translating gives CASSLPTGGHTGELFF.

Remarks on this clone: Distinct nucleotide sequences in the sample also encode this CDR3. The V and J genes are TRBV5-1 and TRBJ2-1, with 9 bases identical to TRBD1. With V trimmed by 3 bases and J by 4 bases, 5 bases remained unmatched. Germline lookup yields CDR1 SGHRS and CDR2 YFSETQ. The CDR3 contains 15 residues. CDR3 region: CASSWGQGPYNEQFF. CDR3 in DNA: TGCGCCAGCAGCTGGGGACAGGGCCCATACAATGAGCAGTTCTTC.

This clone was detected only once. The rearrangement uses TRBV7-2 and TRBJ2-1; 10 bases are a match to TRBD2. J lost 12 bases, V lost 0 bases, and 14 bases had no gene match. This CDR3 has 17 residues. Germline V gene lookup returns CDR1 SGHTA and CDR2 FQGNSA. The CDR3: CASSLARPASGRARQFF. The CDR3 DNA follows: TGTGCCAGCAGCTTAGCCCGACCCGCCAGCGGGAGGGCCAGGCAGTTCTTC.

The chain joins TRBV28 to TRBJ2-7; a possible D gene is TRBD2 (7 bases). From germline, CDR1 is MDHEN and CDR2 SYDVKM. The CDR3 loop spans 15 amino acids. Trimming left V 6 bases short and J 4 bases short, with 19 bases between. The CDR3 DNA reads TGTGCCAGCAGCGAAGGGGGGAGGGGAGGTTACGAGCAGTACTTC. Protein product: CASSEGGRGGYEQYF.

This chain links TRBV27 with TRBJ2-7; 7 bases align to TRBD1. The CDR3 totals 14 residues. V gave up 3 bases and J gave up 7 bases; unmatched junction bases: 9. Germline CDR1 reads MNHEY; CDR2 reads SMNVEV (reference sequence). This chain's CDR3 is CASSFSRGSGEQYF. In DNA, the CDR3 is TGTGCCAGCAGTTTTTCCAGGGGGTCCGGGGAGCAGTACTTC.

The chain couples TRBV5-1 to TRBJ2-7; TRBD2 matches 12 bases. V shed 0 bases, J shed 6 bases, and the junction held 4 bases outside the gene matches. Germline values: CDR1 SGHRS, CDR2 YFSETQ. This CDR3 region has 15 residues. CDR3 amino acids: CASSLAGLAGSEQYF. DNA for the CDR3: TGCGCCAGCAGCTTGGCGGGACTAGCGGGTTCCGAGCAGTACTTC.

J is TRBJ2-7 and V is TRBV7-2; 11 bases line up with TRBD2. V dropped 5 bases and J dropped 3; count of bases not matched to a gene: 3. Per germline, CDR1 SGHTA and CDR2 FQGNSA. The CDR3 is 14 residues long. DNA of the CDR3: TGTGCCAGCAGCCCTCTAGCGGGGGGCTACGAGCAGTACTTC. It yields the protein CASSPLAGGYEQYF.

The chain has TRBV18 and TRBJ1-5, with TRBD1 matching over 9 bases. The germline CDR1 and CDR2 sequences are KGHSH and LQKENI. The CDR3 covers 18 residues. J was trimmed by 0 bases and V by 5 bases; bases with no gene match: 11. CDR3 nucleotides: TGTGCCAGCTCAACCGGGACAGGGTCGAGATATAGCAATCAGCCCCAGCATTTT. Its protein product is CASSTGTGSRYSNQPQHF.

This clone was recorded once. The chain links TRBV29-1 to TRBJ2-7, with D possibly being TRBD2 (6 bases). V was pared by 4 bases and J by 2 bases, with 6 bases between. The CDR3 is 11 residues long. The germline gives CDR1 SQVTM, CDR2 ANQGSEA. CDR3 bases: TGCAGCGTTGGACTAGCCTACGAGCAGTACTTC. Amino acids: CSVGLAYEQYF.

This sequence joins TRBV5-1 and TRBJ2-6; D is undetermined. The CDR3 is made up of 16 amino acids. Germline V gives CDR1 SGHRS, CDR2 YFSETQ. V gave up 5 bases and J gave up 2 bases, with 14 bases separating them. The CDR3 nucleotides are TGCGCCAGCAGTCAACAACTGGGCCCTGGGGCCAACGTCCTGACTTTC. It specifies CASSQQLGPGANVLTF.